This TCR beta chain emerged from a study of chemoradiotherapy in HPV16-positive cancers (dated by TCRdb to 2022 to 2024). Background on the whole study: Using functional T-cell assays on cells from a couple of HPV16-positive patients, the researchers defined candidate HPV-specific T-cell clones and common TCR motifs. Whether T-cell immunity against the HPV oncoproteins E6 and E7 changes during chemoradiotherapy and whether survival is affected by this immunity were examined in the study. TCR repertoires from around 80 patients with HPV-related cancers were then used to track the candidate HPV-specific TCRs and motifs.

Repertoires were sampled multiple times during chemoradiotherapy, which allowed clonal expansion in the tumor microenvironment to be followed. Paper-wide results and their limitations: Improved recurrence-free survival in HPV16-positive patients was associated with expansion of HPV-responsive T cells during chemoradiotherapy. Only two HPV16-positive patients were used to derive the functional definition of HPV-specific T cells, and the survival association was reported for HPV16-positive patients. Expansion of candidate HPV-specific clones and E7-related TCR motifs was observed in the tumor microenvironment during treatment, whereas no such expansion was observed for non-HPV-specific T cells.

To note about this clone: Its antigen target is currently unknown. Qualities for individual bases were not recorded, and no much larger clone is one base off.

Libraries were made using the immunoSEQ multiplex PCR assay. Sourced from immuneACCESS, this table was stored by TCRdb with only in-frame sequences that have V and J called. A share of the clones is absent; for the studies checked, an unresolved V gene accounts for under half, and the remainder has no known explanation. The sample contains under 85,000 clones, almost 90% of them found a single time. More than 3.5% of the sample is held by the ten biggest clonotypes. According to the germline V gene, CDR1 reads SNHLY and CDR2 reads FYNNEI. Including cysteine and phenylalanine, the CDR3 has 13 amino acids. Only the CDR3 part of the read is kept: 39 bases, read in frame from the first base. A distance of 7 bases separates the germline ends of V and J, which lose 4 bases and 2 bases respectively.

The chain links TRBV2 with TRBJ2-3, with no confident D gene call. The TCR was taken from a human donor with HPV-associated anogenital cancer. Specimen: blood, collected from a patient who underwent chemoradiotherapy. Here is the DNA: TGTGCCAGCAGTGGGGGAATCACAGATACGCAGTATTTT. Its protein product is CASSGGITDTQYF. Outside the CDR3, residues come from the reference TRBV2 and TRBJ2-3 proteins, so the full variable domain is: EPEVTQTPSHQVTQMGQEVILRCVPISNHLYFYWYRQILGQKVEFLVSFYNNEISEKSEIFDDQFSVERPDGSNFTLKIRSTKLEDSAMYFCASSGGITDTQYFGPGTRLTVL.